One TCR beta chain is described in this entry. Its antigen is unknown. The sample comes from a study of T cells after yellow fever vaccination. Universal primer sites and UMIs were introduced during 5'RACE template-switching synthesis of TCR cDNA. TCRdb re-called the 5' RACE reads with MiXCR, one entry per CDR3 protein. The sample includes around 530,000 distinct CDR3 sequences, roughly a sixth of them seen just once. Study outcomes and limitations: Most clones from primary vaccination were detected again post-booster (just over 95% CD4, 70% to 90% CD8). Clonotype sharing between CD4 and CD8 compartments was small.

Trimming left V 5 bases short and J 6 bases short, with 14 bases between. Germline values: CDR1 SEHNR, CDR2 FQNEAQ (reference sequence). CDR3 length: 14 amino acids. The rearrangement uses TRBV7-9 and TRBJ1-5, with D perhaps TRBD1 (5 bases). The sequence came from a man between 18 and 35 years old who received the YFV17D yellow fever vaccine. This specimen consisted of PBMCs, obtained 5 to 6 days after the first yellow fever vaccination. Written as DNA, the CDR3 is TGTGCCAGCAGCCTAACGCAGGGCGGTCAGCCCCAGCATTTT. This gives the protein CASSLTQGGQPQHF.